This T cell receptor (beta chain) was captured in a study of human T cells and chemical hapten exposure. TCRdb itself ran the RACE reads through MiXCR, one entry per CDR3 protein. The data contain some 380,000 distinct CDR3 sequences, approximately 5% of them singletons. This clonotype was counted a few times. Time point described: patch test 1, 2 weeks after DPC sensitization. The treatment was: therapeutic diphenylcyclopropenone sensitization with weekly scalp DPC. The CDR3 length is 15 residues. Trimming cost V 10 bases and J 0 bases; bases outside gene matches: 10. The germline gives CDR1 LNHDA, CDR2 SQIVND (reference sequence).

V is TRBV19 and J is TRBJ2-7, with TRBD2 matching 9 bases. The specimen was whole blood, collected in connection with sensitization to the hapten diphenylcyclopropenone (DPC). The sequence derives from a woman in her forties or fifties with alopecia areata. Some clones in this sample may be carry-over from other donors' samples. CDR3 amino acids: CATSWETSGSYEQYF. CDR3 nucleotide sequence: TGTGCCACCTCCTGGGAGACTAGCGGCTCCTACGAGCAGTACTTC. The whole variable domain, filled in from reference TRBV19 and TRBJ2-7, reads DGGITQSPKYLFRKEGQNVTLSCEQNLNHDAMYWYRQDPGQGLRLIYYSQIVNDFQKGDIAEGYSVSREKKESFPLTVTSAQKNPTAFYLCATSWETSGSYEQYFGPGTRLTVT.